These T cell receptor beta chains were read from a single sample in a study of CD8 T cells in Susac syndrome. MiXCR was run by TCRdb on the immunoSEQ multiplex PCR reads, yielding one entry per CDR3 protein. The table has 150,000 or so distinct CDR3 sequences, approximately 94% seen once. Specimen: CD8+ T cells from PBMCs. All receptors come from a human donor with multiple sclerosis. CDR3s include the opening cysteine and the closing phenylalanine or tryptophan. Fields, in order: J gene, clone size, V gene, D gene, CDR3 DNA, CDR3 protein. D genes are given only for firm matches. Part of the rows lack a size; the others show once, few, many or a class for expanded clones.

TRBJ2-3	-	TRBV9	-	TGTGCCAGCAGCCCCGGGGACAGCACAGATACGCAGTATTTT	CASSPGDSTDTQYF
TRBJ1-2	-	TRBV3-1	-	TGTGCCAGCAGCCAGACCTGGGGATCCTATGGCTACACCTTC	CASSQTWGSYGYTF
TRBJ1-1	-	TRBV29-1	TRBD1	TGCAGCGTTGTGATCTTCGGGACAGGGGGCTACACTGAAGCTTTCTTT	CSVVIFGTGGYTEAFF
TRBJ1-2	-	TRBV30	-	TGTGCCTGGAAGGTCCGGGGGCAAAGTTTGAAGTATGGCTACACCTTC	CAWKVRGQSLKYGYTF
TRBJ1-1	once	TRBV29-1	-	TGCAGCGCCGTTGATGGGGCGGGCACTGAAGCTTTCTTT	CSAVDGAGTEAFF
TRBJ2-5	-	TRBV3-1	TRBD2	TGTGCCAGCAGCCAAGACTTCCGGGGGGGGCCGGACCAAGAGACCCAGTACTTC	CASSQDFRGGPDQETQYF
TRBJ2-1	-	TRBV6-2/TRBV6-3	-	TGTGCCAGCTCTCCGGACCGTCCTAGGGATGAGCAGTTCTTC	CASSPDRPRDEQFF
TRBJ2-2	-	TRBV3-1	TRBD1	TGTGCCAGCAGCCAAGATGGGACAGGGGTCACCGGGGAGCTGTTTTTT	CASSQDGTGVTGELFF
TRBJ2-7	-	TRBV28	TRBD1	TGTGCCACGAACAGGGGGCCAAACGAGCAGTACTTC	CATNRGPNEQYF
TRBJ2-7	few	TRBV9	TRBD1	TGTGCCAGCAGCCCCCGGGACAGGGAATACGAGCAGTACTTC	CASSPRDREYEQYF
TRBJ1-5	-	TRBV28	-	TGTGCCAGCAGTTCCCCCCGGGAGGATCAGCCCCAGCATTTT	CASSSPREDQPQHF
TRBJ2-5	-	TRBV4-1	TRBD1	TGCGCCAGCAGCCAAGCAAGAGGGGGCGAGACCCAGTACTTC	CASSQARGGETQYF
TRBJ2-1	-	TRBV30	-	TGTGCCTGGAGTTGGGGAGTAAACAATGAGCAGTTCTTC	CAWSWGVNNEQFF
TRBJ2-7	-	TRBV27	-	TGTGCCAGCAGTCGAGACCCGGGAGCCTACGAGCAGTACTTC	CASSRDPGAYEQYF
TRBJ2-7	few	TRBV6-2/TRBV6-3	-	TGTGCCAGCAGCCCCGGACGGGCCTACGAGCAGTACTTC	CASSPGRAYEQYF
TRBJ1-5	-	TRBV30	-	TGTGCCTGGAGGGACGGGGCAGGCAGCAATCAGCCCCAGCATTTT	CAWRDGAGSNQPQHF
TRBJ1-1	-	TRBV7-9	-	TGTGCCACCGTCCCCCGGGTAACTGAAGCTTTCTTT	CATVPRVTEAFF
TRBJ2-1	-	TRBV12-3/TRBV12-4	TRBD1	TGTGCCAGCAGCCCAGGGACAGAGCGGATCAATGAGCAGTTCTTC	CASSPGTERINEQFF
TRBJ2-3	-	TRBV19	TRBD2	TGTGCCAGTAGTCCCGGGACTACCAGCACAGATACGCAGTATTTT	CASSPGTTSTDTQYF
TRBJ2-7	-	TRBV12-5	-	TGTGCTAGTGGCCGTGACAGGCTCTCCTACGAGCAGTACTTC	CASGRDRLSYEQYF
TRBJ2-5	-	TRBV29-1	TRBD2	TGCAGCGTCTCGGGGGGAGACCAAGAGACCCAGTACTTC	CSVSGGDQETQYF
TRBJ1-2	-	TRBV13	-	TGTGCCAGCAGCGTGGGGCGAGGGAGCTATGGCTACACCTTC	CASSVGRGSYGYTF
TRBJ2-1	-	TRBV7-9	TRBD1	TGTGCCAGCAGCCTAGGGAACGGACAGGATCGGTATGAGCAGTTCTTC	CASSLGNGQDRYEQFF
TRBJ1-2	-	TRBV29-1	-	TGCAGCGACTTTTTAGACAGAACCTATGGCTACACCTTC	CSDFLDRTYGYTF
TRBJ1-5	-	TRBV12-3/TRBV12-4	-	TGTGCCAGCAGTTCCCGAGGTCAGCCCCAGCATTTT	CASSSRGQPQHF
TRBJ1-1	-	TRBV27	-	TGTGCCAGCAGTTTTCGCGGAAACACTGAAGCTTTCTTT	CASSFRGNTEAFF
TRBJ2-7	-	TRBV29-1	TRBD1	TGCAGCGTTGAAGAGATCAGGACAGGGACCACCTACGAGCAGTACTTC	CSVEEIRTGTTYEQYF
TRBJ1-1	few	TRBV7-9	TRBD1	TGTGCCAGCAGCTTGGGACAGTTGAACACTGAAGCTTTCTTT	CASSLGQLNTEAFF
TRBJ2-7	-	TRBV7-9	-	TGTGCCAGCAGCTTAGCGGCAGGGAACAACGAGCAGTACTTC	CASSLAAGNNEQYF
TRBJ1-2	-	TRBV5-1	-	TGCGCCAGCAGCTTGGTGGGGGGCCTAGGAACGTATGGCTACACCTTC	CASSLVGGLGTYGYTF
TRBJ1-4	-	TRBV13	-	TGTGCCAGCAGACACCCGGGAGCGAATGAAAAACTGTTTTTT	CASRHPGANEKLFF
TRBJ1-2	-	TRBV24-1	TRBD1	TGTGCCACCAGTGATCGTCCGGGACAGGGAGCCGCTAACTATGGCTACACCTTC	CATSDRPGQGAANYGYTF
TRBJ1-2	once	TRBV30	TRBD1	TGTGCCTGGAGTGGGACAGGGGTGTTTTATGGCTACACCTTC	CAWSGTGVFYGYTF
TRBJ2-7	-	TRBV11-1	-	TGTGCCAGCAGCTTATTTGTTGCCTACGAGCAGTACTTC	CASSLFVAYEQYF
TRBJ2-5	-	TRBV4-1	-	TGCGCCAGCAGCCAAGTCCAGAAGGATCAAGAGACCCAGTACTTC	CASSQVQKDQETQYF
TRBJ2-3	once	TRBV27	TRBD1	TGTGCCAGCAGACTACTGGACAGGACACTCACAGATACGCAGTATTTT	CASRLLDRTLTDTQYF
TRBJ2-5	-	TRBV5-1	-	TGCGCCAGCAGTTTGCAAGGCCCGGGTAACCAAGAGACCCAGTACTTC	CASSLQGPGNQETQYF
TRBJ1-1	once	TRBV12-3/TRBV12-4	-	TGTGCCAGCCTCCTAGCGGGGGCTAGGAATGAAGCTTTCTTT	CASLLAGARNEAFF
TRBJ1-2	-	TRBV20-1	-	TGCAGTGCTGCTATTGACAGGGGCTACACCTTC	CSAAIDRGYTF
TRBJ2-3	once	TRBV30	TRBD1	TGTGCCTGCTACAGGGGGGCTAGCACAGATACGCAGTATTTT	CACYRGASTDTQYF
TRBJ1-1	-	TRBV5-4	TRBD1	TGTGCCAGCAGCCCCAGGACAGGGGGCACTGAAGCTTTCTTT	CASSPRTGGTEAFF